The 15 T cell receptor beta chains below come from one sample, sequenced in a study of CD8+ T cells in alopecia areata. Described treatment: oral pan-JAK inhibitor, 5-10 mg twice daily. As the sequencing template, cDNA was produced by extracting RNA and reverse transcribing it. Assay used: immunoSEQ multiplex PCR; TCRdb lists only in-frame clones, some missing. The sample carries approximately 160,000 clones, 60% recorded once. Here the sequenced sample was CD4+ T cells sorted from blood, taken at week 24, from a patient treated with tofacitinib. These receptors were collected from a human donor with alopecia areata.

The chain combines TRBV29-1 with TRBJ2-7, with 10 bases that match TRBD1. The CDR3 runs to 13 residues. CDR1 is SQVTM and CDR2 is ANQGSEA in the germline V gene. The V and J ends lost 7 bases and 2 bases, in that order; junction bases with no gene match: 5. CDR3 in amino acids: CSDPGTGAYEQYF. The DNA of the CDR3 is TGCAGCGACCCCGGGACAGGGGCCTACGAGCAGTACTTC.

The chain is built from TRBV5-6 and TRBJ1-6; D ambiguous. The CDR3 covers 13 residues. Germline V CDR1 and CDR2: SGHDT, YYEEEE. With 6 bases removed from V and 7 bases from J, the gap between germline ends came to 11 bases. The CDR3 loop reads CASNQARNSPLHF. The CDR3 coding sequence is TGTGCCAGCAATCAGGCCCGAAATTCACCCCTCCACTTT.

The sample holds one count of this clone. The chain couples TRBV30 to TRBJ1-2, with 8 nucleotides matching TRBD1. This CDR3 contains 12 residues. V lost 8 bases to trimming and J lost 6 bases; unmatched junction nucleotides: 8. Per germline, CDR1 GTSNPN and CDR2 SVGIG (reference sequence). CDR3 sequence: CATSPTGDGYTF. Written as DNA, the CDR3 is TGTGCCACCTCACCGACAGGGGATGGCTACACCTTC.

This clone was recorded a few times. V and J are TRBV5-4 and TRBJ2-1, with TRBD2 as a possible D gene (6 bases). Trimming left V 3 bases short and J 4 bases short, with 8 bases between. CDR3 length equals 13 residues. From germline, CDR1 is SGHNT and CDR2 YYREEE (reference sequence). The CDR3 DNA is TGTGCCAGCAGCTGGGGGGAGTACAATGAGCAGTTCTTC. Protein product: CASSWGEYNEQFF.

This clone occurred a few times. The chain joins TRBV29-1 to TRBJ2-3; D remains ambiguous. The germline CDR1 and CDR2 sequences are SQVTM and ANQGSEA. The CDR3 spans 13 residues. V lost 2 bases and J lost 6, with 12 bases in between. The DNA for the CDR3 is TGCAGCGTTGAACCGAAGGGTTGGGATACGCAGTATTTT. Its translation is CSVEPKGWDTQYF.

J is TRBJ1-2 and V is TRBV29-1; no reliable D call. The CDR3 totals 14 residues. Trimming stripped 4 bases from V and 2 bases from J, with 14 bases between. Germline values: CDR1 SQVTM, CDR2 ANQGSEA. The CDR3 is CSVGRGNRNYGYTF. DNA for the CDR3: TGCAGCGTTGGGCGAGGGAACCGCAACTATGGCTACACCTTC.

The CDR3 DNA sequence: TGTGCCAGCAGCTTAGTTTGGGGTGAAGCTTTCTTT. It yields the protein CASSLVWGEAFF. This sequence joins TRBV7-9 and TRBJ1-1; D is unclear. The CDR3 length is 12 residues. The V and J ends lost 1 base and 7 bases respectively, with 7 bases between them. From germline, CDR1 is SEHNR and CDR2 FQNEAQ (reference sequence). Supplemented by reference TRBV7-9 and TRBJ1-1, the full variable domain reads DTGVSQNPRHKITKRGQNVTFRCDPISEHNRLYWYRQTLGQGPEFLTYFQNEAQLEKSRLLSDRFSAERPKGSFSTLEIQRTEQGDSAMYLCASSLVWGEAFFGQGTRLTVV.

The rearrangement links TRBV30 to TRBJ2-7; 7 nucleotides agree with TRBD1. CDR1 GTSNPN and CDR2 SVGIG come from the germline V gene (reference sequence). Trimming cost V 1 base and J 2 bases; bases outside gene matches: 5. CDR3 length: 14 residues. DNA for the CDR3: TGTGCCTGGAGTGCCGGACAGGAAACCTACGAGCAGTACTTC. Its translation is CAWSAGQETYEQYF.

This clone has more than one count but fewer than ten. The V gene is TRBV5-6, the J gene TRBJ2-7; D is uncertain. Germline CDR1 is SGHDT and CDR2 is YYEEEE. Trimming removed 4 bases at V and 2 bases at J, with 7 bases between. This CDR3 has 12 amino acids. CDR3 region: CASSALPYEQYF. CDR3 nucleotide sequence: TGTGCCAGCAGCGCCTTACCCTACGAGCAGTACTTC.

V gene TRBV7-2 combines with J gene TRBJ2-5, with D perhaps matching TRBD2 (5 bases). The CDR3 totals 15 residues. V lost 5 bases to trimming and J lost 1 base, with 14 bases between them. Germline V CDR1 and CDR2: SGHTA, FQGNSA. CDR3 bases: TGTGCCAGCAGCCCCCAGGCGGGCCCCCAAGAGACCCAGTACTTC. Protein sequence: CASSPQAGPQETQYF.

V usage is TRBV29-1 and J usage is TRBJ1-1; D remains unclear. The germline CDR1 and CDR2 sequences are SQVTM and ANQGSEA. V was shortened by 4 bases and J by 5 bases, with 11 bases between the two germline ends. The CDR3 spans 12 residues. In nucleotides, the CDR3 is TGCAGCGTTGGGGGTTTGGGTACTGAAGCTTTCTTT. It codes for CSVGGLGTEAFF.

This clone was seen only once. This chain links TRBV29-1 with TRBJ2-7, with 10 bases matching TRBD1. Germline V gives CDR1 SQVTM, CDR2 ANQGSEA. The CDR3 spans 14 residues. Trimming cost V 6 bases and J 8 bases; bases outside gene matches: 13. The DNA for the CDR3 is TGCAGCGTCTACTCAGGGACAGGGGCCTCCAAGCAGTACTTC. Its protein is CSVYSGTGASKQYF.

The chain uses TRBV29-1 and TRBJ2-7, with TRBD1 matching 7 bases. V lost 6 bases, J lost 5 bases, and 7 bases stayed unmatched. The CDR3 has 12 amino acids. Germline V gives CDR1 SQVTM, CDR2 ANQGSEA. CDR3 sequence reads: CSVVTGPNEQYF. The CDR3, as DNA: TGCAGCGTCGTGACAGGGCCAAACGAGCAGTACTTC.

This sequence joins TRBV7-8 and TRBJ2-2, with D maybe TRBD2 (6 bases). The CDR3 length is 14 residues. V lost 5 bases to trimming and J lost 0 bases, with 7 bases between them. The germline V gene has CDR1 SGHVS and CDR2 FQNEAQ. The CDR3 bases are TGTGCCAGCAGCCCTAGCGCGAACACCGGGGAGCTGTTTTTT. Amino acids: CASSPSANTGELFF.

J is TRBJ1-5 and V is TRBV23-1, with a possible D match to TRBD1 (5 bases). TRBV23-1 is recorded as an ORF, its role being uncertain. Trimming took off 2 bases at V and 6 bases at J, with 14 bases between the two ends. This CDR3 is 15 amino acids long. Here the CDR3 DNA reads TGCGCCAGCAGTCAAAACCAATCAGGGAGTCAGCCCCAGCATTTT. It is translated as CASSQNQSGSQPQHF.